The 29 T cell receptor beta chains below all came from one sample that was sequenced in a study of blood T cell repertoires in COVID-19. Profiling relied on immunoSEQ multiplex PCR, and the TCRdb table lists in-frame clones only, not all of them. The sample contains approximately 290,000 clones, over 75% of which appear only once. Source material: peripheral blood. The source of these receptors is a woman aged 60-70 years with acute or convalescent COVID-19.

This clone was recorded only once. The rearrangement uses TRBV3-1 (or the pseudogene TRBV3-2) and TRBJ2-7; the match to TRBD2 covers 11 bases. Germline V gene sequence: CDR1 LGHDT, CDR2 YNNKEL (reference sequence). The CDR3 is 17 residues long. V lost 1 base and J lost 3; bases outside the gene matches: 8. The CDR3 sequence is CASSQAPPGLAVYEQYF. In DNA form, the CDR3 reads TGTGCCAGCAGCCAAGCGCCCCCGGGACTAGCGGTCTACGAGCAGTACTTC.

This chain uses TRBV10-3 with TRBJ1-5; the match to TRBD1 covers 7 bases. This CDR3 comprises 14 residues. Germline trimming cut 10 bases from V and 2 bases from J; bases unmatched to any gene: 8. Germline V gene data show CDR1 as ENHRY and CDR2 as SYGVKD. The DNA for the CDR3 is TGTGCCACCAGGGGGGGATTCGGCAATCAGCCCCAGCATTTT. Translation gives CATRGGFGNQPQHF.

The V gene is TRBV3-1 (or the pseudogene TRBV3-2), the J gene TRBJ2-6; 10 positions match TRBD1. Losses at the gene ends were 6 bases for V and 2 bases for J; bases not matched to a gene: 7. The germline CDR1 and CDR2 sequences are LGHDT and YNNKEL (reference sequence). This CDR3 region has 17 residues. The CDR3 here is CASSRTGGRPGANVLTF. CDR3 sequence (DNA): TGTGCCAGCAGTAGGACAGGGGGAAGGCCTGGGGCCAACGTCCTGACTTTC.

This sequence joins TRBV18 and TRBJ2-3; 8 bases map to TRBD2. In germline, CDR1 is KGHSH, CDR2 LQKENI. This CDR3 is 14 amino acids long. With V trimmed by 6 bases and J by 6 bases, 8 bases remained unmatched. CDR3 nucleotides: TGTGCCAGCTCCCCAGGGAGCGGGAGCGATACGCAGTATTTT. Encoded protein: CASSPGSGSDTQYF.

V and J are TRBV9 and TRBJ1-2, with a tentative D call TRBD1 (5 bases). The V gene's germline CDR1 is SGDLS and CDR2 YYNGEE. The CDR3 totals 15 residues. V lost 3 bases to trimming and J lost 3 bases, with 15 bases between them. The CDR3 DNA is TGTGCCAGCAGCGCCGGGAGTGGGGGGGACTATGGCTACACCTTC. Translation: CASSAGSGGDYGYTF.

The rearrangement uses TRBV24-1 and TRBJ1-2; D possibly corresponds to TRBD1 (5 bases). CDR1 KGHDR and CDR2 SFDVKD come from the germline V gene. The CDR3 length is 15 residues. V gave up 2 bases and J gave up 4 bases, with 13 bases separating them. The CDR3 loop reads CATSDSGRAPYGYTF. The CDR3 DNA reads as TGTGCCACCAGTGATTCAGGCAGGGCCCCCTATGGCTACACCTTC.

The CDR3 reads CASSLGQGALGYEQYF. In nucleotides, the CDR3 is TGCGCCAGCAGCTTGGGACAGGGGGCCTTGGGCTACGAGCAGTACTTC. The chain is built from TRBV5-1 and TRBJ2-7, with 10 bases matching TRBD1. Germline CDR1 is SGHRS and CDR2 is YFSETQ. With 0 bases clipped from V and 3 bases from J, the junction kept 6 bases outside the gene matches. This CDR3 has 16 residues. Complete variable domain (other parts from reference TRBV5-1 and TRBJ2-7): KAGVTQTPRYLIKTRGQQVTLSCSPISGHRSVSWYQQTPGQGLQFLFEYFSETQRNKGNFPGRFSGRQFSNSRSEMNVSTLELGDSALYLCASSLGQGALGYEQYFGPGTRLTVT.

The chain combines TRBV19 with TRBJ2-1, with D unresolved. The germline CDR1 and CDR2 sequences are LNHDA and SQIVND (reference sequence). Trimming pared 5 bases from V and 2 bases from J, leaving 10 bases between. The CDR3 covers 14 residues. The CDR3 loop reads CASSLRSTYNEQFF. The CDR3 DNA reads TGTGCCAGTAGTCTTCGGAGCACCTACAATGAGCAGTTCTTC.

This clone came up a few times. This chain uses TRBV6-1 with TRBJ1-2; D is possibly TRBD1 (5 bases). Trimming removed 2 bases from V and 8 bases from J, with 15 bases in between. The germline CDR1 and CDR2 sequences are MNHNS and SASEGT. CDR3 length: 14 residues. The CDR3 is CASSELVGLWGYTF. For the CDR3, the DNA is TGTGCCAGCAGTGAATTAGTGGGGCTATGGGGCTACACCTTC.

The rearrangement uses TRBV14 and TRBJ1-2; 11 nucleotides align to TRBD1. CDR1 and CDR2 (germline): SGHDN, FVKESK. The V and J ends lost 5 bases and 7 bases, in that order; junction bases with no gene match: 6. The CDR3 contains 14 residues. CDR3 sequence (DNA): TGTGCCAGCAGCGGGACAGGGGGTATCGGTGGCTACACCTTC. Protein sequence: CASSGTGGIGGYTF. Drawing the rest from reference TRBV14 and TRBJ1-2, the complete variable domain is EAGVTQFPSHSVIEKGQTVTLRCDPISGHDNLYWYRRVMGKEIKFLLHFVKESKQDESGMPNNRFLAERTGGTYSTLKVQPAELEDSGVYFCASSGTGGIGGYTFGSGTRLTVV.

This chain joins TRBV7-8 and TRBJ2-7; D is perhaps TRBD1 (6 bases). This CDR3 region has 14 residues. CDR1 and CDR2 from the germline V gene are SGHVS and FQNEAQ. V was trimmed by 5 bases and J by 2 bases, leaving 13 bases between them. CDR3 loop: CASSRGDKPYEQYF. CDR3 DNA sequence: TGTGCCAGCAGCCGAGGGGACAAACCCTACGAGCAGTACTTC.

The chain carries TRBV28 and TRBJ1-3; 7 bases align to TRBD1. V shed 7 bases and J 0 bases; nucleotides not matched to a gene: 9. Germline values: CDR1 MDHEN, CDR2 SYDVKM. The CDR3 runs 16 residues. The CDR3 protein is CASKVRGTASGNTIYF. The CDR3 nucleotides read TGTGCCAGCAAAGTTCGAGGGACAGCCTCTGGAAACACCATATATTTT.

The CDR3: CASSQTSGGIPYEQYF. For the CDR3, the DNA is TGTGCCAGCAGCCAGACTAGCGGGGGGATCCCCTACGAGCAGTACTTC. This sequence joins TRBV6-2 or TRBV6-3 and TRBJ2-7; 13 positions agree with TRBD2. CDR1 MNHEY and CDR2 SVGEGT come from the germline V gene. The J segment lost 2 bases and the V segment lost 6 bases, leaving 7 bases of the junction unmatched. CDR3 length: 16 residues.

DNA of the CDR3: TGCAGCGTTGATTGGGCTGGGGAGCAGTACTTC. It encodes CSVDWAGEQYF. V usage is TRBV29-1 and J usage is TRBJ2-7; no firm D call. The germline V gene has CDR1 SQVTM and CDR2 ANQGSEA. The V and J ends lost 3 bases and 7 bases respectively, with 10 bases between them. The CDR3 contains 11 residues.

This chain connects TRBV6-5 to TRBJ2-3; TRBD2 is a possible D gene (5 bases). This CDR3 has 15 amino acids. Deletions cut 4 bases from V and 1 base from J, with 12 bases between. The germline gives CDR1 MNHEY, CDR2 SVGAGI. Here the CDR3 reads CASSSDGIRTDTQYF. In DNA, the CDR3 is TGTGCCAGCAGTTCAGACGGGATCCGCACAGATACGCAGTATTTT.

This CDR3 is CASSAPLDLRNYGYTF. The CDR3 coding sequence is TGTGCCAGCAGCGCCCCGCTAGACTTGAGGAACTATGGCTACACCTTC. The V gene is TRBV9, the J gene TRBJ1-2; unclear D gene. CDR1 and CDR2 from the germline V gene are SGDLS and YYNGEE. There are 16 residues in the CDR3. V was pared by 3 bases and J by 2 bases, with 17 bases between.

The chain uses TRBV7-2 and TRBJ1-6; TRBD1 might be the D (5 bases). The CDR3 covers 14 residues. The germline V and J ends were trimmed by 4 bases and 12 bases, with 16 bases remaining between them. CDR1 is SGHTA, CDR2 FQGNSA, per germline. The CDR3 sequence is CASSSGLSGGPLHF. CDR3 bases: TGTGCCAGCAGCTCTGGACTGTCCGGGGGACCCCTCCACTTT.

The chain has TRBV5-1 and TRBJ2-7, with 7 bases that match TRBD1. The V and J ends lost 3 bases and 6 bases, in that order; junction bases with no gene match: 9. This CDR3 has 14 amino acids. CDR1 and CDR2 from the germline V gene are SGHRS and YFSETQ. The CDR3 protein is CASSSGTATREQYF. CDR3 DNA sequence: TGCGCCAGCAGCTCCGGGACAGCGACCCGCGAGCAGTACTTC.

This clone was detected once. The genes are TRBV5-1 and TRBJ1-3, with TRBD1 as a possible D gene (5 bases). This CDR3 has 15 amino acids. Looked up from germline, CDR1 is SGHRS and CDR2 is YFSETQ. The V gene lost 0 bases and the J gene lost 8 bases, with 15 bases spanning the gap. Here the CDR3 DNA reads TGCGCCAGCAGCTTGGCCAACCCAGGCAGGGACACCATATATTTT. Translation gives CASSLANPGRDTIYF.

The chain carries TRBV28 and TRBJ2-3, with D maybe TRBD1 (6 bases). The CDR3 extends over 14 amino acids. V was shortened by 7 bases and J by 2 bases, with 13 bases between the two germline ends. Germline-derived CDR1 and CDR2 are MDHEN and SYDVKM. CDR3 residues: CASTLSGVTDTQYF. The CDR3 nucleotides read TGTGCCAGCACCTTATCAGGGGTCACAGATACGCAGTATTTT. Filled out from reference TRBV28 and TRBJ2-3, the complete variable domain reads DVKVTQSSRYLVKRTGEKVFLECVQDMDHENMFWYRQDPGLGLRLIYFSYDVKMKEKGDIPEGYSVSREKKERFSLILESASTNQTSMYLCASTLSGVTDTQYFGPGTRLTVL.

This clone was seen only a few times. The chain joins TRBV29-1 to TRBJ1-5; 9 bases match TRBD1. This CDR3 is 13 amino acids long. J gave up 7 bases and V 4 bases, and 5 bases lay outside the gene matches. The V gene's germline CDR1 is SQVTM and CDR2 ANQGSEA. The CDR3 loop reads CSVGQGVWQPQHF. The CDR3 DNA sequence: TGCAGCGTTGGACAGGGGGTATGGCAGCCCCAGCATTTT.

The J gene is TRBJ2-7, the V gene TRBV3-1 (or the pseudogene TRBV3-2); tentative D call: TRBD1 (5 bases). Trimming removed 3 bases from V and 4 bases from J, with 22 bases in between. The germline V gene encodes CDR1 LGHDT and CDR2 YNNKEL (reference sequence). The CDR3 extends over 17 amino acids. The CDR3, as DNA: TGTGCCAGCAGCCAGATGTTGACAGTTGTCGGCGGTTACGAGCAGTACTTC. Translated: CASSQMLTVVGGYEQYF.

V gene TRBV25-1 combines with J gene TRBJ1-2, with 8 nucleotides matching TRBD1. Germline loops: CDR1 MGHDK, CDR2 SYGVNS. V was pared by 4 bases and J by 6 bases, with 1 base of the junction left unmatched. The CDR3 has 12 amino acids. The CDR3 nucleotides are TGTGCCAGCAGTGCGGGACAGGATGGCTACACCTTC. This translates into CASSAGQDGYTF.

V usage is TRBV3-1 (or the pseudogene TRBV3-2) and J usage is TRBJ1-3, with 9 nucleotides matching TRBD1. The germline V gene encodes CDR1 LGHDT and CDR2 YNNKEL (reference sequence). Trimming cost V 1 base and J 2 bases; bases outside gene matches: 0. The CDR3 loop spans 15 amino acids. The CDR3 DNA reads TGTGCCAGCAGCCAAGGACAGGGGGCTGGAAACACCATATATTTT. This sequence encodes CASSQGQGAGNTIYF.

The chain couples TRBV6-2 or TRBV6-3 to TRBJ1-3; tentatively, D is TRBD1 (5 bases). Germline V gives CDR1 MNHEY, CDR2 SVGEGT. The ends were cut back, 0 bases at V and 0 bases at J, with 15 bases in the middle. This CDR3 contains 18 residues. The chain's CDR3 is CASSYSISGTRSGNTIYF. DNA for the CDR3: TGTGCCAGCAGTTACTCGATATCCGGGACTCGCTCTGGAAACACCATATATTTT.

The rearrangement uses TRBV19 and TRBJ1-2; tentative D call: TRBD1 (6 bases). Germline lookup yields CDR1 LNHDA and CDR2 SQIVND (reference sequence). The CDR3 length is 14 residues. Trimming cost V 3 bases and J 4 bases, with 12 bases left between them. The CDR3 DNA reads TGTGCCAGTAGTATGCCAGGACAGATCTATGGCTACACCTTC. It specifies CASSMPGQIYGYTF.

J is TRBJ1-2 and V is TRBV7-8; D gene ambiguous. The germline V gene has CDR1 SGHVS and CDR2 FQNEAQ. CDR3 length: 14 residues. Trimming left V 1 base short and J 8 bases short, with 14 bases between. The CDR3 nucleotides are TGTGCCAGCAGCTTAGAAAGACGCGGGAGGGGCTACACCTTC. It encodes CASSLERRGRGYTF.

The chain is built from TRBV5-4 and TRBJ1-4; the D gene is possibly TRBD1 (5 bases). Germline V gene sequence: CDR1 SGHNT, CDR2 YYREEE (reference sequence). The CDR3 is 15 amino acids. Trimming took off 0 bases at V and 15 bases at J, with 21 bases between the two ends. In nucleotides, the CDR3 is TGTGCCAGCAGCTTGGCCGGGCGGGGCTCGAGGGAAATGTTTTTT. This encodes CASSLAGRGSREMFF.

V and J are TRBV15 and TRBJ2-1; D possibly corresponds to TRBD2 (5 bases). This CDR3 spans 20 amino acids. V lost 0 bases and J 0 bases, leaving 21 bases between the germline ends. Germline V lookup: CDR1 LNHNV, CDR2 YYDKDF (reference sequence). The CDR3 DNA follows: TGTGCCACCAGCAGAGATCTCGAGGCTAGCTCGGGGAGCTCCTACAATGAGCAGTTCTTC. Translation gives CATSRDLEASSGSSYNEQFF.